The text below deals with one T cell receptor beta chain. This entry comes from a study of blood T cell repertoires in COVID-19. Study details: Some COVID-19 samples were acute and others convalescent; all came from the United States, Italy and Spain. The cDNA or gDNA used as material had been derived from T cells, B-cell-depleted T cells, or PBMCs.

Using immunoSEQ multiplex PCR, the repertoire was profiled, and TCRdb retains in-frame clones only, with some absent. The table has 350,000 to 400,000 clones, roughly 89% seen once; the top ten hold around 7%. Sequencing was carried out using peripheral blood. The sequence was obtained from a young man with active or convalescent COVID-19.

The CDR3 loop is CASSFGDISYNSPLHF. As DNA, the CDR3 is TGTGCCAGCAGCTTCGGAGATATCTCCTATAATTCACCCCTCCACTTT. This sequence joins TRBV5-4 and TRBJ1-6; D call uncertain. Germline V CDR1 and CDR2: SGHNT, YYREEE (reference sequence). The CDR3 spans 16 residues. V was trimmed by 2 bases and J by 0 bases, leaving 9 bases between them.